This T cell receptor (beta chain) was identified during a study of blood T cell repertoires in COVID-19. Study at large: Sites across the United States, Italy and Spain contributed samples from acute and convalescent COVID-19. T cells, B-cell-depleted T cells, or PBMCs provided the cDNA or gDNA that served as material.

TCRdb's copy holds only in-frame clones and misses some; the assay was immunoSEQ multiplex PCR. The data hold about 72,000 clones, with around 93% observed a single time. Germline values: CDR1 KGHDR, CDR2 SFDVKD. The CDR3 runs 17 residues. V lost 2 bases to trimming and J lost 2 bases; unmatched junction nucleotides: 7. The origin of this receptor is a human donor in a cohort sampled during active COVID-19. The sequenced sample consisted of peripheral blood. This chain connects TRBV24-1 to TRBJ1-3, with 8 bases matching TRBD1. The CDR3 loop is CATSDSTGTGTGNTIYF. The DNA for the CDR3 is TGTGCCACCAGTGATTCGACCGGGACAGGAACTGGAAACACCATATATTTT.